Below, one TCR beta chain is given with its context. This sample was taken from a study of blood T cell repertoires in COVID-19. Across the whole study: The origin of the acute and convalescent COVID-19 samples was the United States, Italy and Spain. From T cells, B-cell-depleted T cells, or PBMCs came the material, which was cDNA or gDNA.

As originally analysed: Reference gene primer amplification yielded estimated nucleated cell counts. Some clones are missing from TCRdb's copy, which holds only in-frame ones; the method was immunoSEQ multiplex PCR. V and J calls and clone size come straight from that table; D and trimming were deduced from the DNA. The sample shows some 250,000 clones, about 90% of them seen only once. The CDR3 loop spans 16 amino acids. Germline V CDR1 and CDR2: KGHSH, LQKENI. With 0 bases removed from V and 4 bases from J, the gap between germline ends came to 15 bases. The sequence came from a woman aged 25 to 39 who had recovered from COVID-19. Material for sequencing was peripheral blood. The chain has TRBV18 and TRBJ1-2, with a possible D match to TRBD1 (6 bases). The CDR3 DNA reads TGTGCCAGCTCACCACCAGCGGGGGCAATTGTCTATGGCTACACCTTC. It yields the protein CASSPPAGAIVYGYTF.